The rows below give T cell receptor beta chains drawn from one sample of a study of cytomegalovirus exposure and HLA in healthy donors. Clones were sequenced by immunoSEQ multiplex PCR, and TCRdb holds only the in-frame ones, with some missing. The table lists more than 100,000 clones, about three quarters of them singletons. Material for sequencing was PBMCs. Source of these receptors: a middle-aged woman in good health and CMV-seropositive. Each CDR3 is given without its conserved first and last residue. The D gene is left open where the match is weak.

TRBV6-5	TRBJ1-3	TRBD1	ASSRSGTGTNTIY
TRBV27	TRBJ2-5	NA	ATRVGYSLETQY
TRBV5-1	TRBJ1-1	NA	ASKRTENTEAF
TRBV5-1	TRBJ2-7	NA	ASSLDPETYEQY
TRBV5-4	TRBJ2-1	NA	ASSLALGEVENEQF
TRBV20-1	TRBJ1-1	TRBD1	SASTGKAF
TRBV13	TRBJ2-6	NA	ANGRGIGGANVLT
TRBV19	TRBJ1-2	NA	ASSATGPNGYT
TRBV29-1	TRBJ1-1	NA	SVGHQNTEAF
TRBV10-3	TRBJ2-3	TRBD2	AISERGGGNTDTQY
TRBV9	TRBJ2-5	TRBD1	ASSVGTGGVETQY
TRBV5-8	TRBJ1-6	NA	ASSLAGDSPLH
TRBV9	TRBJ1-2	NA	ASSAYLQGYDYGYT
TRBV11-1	TRBJ1-1	TRBD1	ASSLSQGAEAF
TRBV7-6	TRBJ2-3	NA	ASSSQGGDTQY
TRBV12-5	TRBJ1-5	NA	ASVLGLSPGAQPQH
TRBV9	TRBJ1-1	TRBD1	ASSGGTVLNTEAF
TRBV11-2	TRBJ1-2	NA	ASSLITGSNYGYT
TRBV6-1	TRBJ1-1	NA	ASSEQGMDTEAF
TRBV7-8	TRBJ1-1	NA	ASSLHGNTEAF
TRBV9	TRBJ1-6	NA	ASSGWASSYNSPLH
TRBV5-4	TRBJ1-1	NA	ASSLGSNANTEAF
TRBV10-1	TRBJ1-4	TRBD1	ACADRGLGKLF
TRBV5-1	TRBJ1-2	NA	ASSLGGKVTGKDSGYT
TRBV5-1	TRBJ1-1	NA	ASSFGTSRTEAF
TRBV11-2	TRBJ1-2	NA	ASSLGAGQNYGYT
TRBV7-2	TRBJ1-2	NA	ASSLATGLYGYT
TRBV6-1	TRBJ2-7	NA	ASSEDGSSYEQY
TRBV5-1	TRBJ1-2	TRBD1	ASSLEAGGMYGYT
TRBV5-5	TRBJ1-2	NA	ASSLLVTVYGYT
TRBV29-1	TRBJ1-1	NA	SVEDLSLKAF
TRBV19	TRBJ1-5	NA	ASSIRQDSNQPQH
TRBV6-5	TRBJ2-2	NA	ASRRAPGELF
TRBV19	TRBJ1-2	NA	ASSRSRDYYGYT
TRBV5-1	TRBJ2-2	NA	ASSSFGNTGELF
TRBV5-4	TRBJ1-1	TRBD1	ASSLGGTGGFTEAF
TRBV7-2	TRBJ1-1	TRBD1	ASSPRQGAWYTEAF
TRBV18	TRBJ2-5	NA	ASSPGWQGETQY